The 32 T cell receptor beta chains below were found in one sample sequenced in a study of shared clonotypes between healthy human individuals. Positive CCR7 selection of CD45RO-negative cells yielded the naive CD8 cells, and terminally differentiated effector memory CD45RA+ cells were excluded. The data were produced by immunoSEQ multiplex PCR, yet TCRdb's version contains in-frame clones alone and is incomplete. Of around 2,000,000 clones in the sample, about 95% were seen once. The sample taken for sequencing was naive CD8+ T cells sorted from blood. The receptor set was obtained from a man aged 18 to 29 in good health.

A single count supports this clone. The chain carries TRBV7-8 and TRBJ2-7, with 7 bases aligning to TRBD2. In germline, CDR1 is SGHVS, CDR2 FQNEAQ. Trimming cost V 10 bases and J 2 bases; bases outside gene matches: 11. CDR3 length: 14 amino acids. CDR3 sequence (DNA): TGTGCCACCGCGTCGAGGGGACTAACCTACGAGCAGTACTTC. This gives the protein CATASRGLTYEQYF.

This clone was found once. Different DNA sequences within this sample yield the same CDR3. This chain connects TRBV9 to TRBJ2-1; possibly TRBD1 for D (5 bases). There are 12 residues in the CDR3. V lost 3 bases, J lost 6 bases, and 7 bases lay in between. The germline gives CDR1 SGDLS, CDR2 YYNGEE. Here the CDR3 reads CASSGQGNEQFF. CDR3 sequence (DNA): TGTGCCAGCAGCGGCCAGGGCAATGAGCAGTTCTTC.

The CDR3 nucleotides are TGTGCCATCAGTGAGTCGGGGTCCAGCTATAATTCACCCCTCCACTTT. Its protein is CAISESGSSYNSPLHF. This chain connects TRBV10-3 to TRBJ1-6, with no clear D. Germline V gene lookup returns CDR1 ENHRY and CDR2 SYGVKD. V dropped 0 bases and J dropped 3 bases, with 9 bases sitting between them. The CDR3 consists of 16 residues.

The chain uses TRBV28 and TRBJ2-5; D may be TRBD1 (5 bases). Germline V lookup: CDR1 MDHEN, CDR2 SYDVKM. V lost 6 bases and J 3 bases, leaving 11 bases between the germline ends. The CDR3 length is 13 residues. CDR3 in DNA: TGTGCCAGCAGCTATGACAGCGAAGAGACCCAGTACTTC. This encodes CASSYDSEETQYF.

This clone was observed once. J is TRBJ2-7 and V is TRBV14; D perhaps matches TRBD2 (6 bases). Per the germline V gene, CDR1 is SGHDN and CDR2 is FVKESK. The length of the CDR3 is 13 residues. V lost 5 bases to trimming and J lost 5 bases, with 13 bases between them. The CDR3 coding sequence is TGTGCCAGCAGCATGGGACTGCGGGACGAGCAGTACTTC. This sequence encodes CASSMGLRDEQYF.

The rearrangement joins TRBV5-1 to TRBJ2-7; D could derive from TRBD1 or TRBD2 (6 bases each). Germline assignment: CDR1 SGHRS and CDR2 YFSETQ. CDR3 length: 15 amino acids. Trimming cost V 0 bases and J 2 bases, with 12 bases left between them. The CDR3 loop is CASSLDRDWTYEQYF. The CDR3 region has the DNA TGCGCCAGCAGCTTGGACAGGGACTGGACCTACGAGCAGTACTTC.

As for this clone: In the same sample, other DNA sequences code for this CDR3. The chain joins TRBV6-5 to TRBJ2-1; possibly TRBD2 for D (5 bases). CDR1 is MNHEY, CDR2 SVGAGI, per germline. The CDR3 spans 13 residues. The V gene lost 3 bases and the J gene lost 7 bases, with 10 bases spanning the gap. DNA for the CDR3: TGTGCCAGCAGTTATGGAGGAAGGAATGAGCAGTTCTTC. It is translated as CASSYGGRNEQFF.

The chain uses TRBV13 and TRBJ2-7, with D possibly TRBD1 on 6 matching bases. The germline V and J ends were trimmed by 4 bases and 6 bases, with 16 bases remaining between them. Looked up from germline, CDR1 is PRHDT and CDR2 is FYEKMQ (reference sequence). The CDR3 is 14 amino acids. The CDR3 reads CASSSEGEEGEQYF. In nucleotides, the CDR3 is TGTGCCAGCAGCTCCGAGGGGGAAGAAGGCGAGCAGTACTTC.

This clone was counted a single time. The rearrangement links TRBV15 to TRBJ2-5; 9 positions match TRBD2. The germline gives CDR1 LNHNV, CDR2 YYDKDF (reference sequence). This CDR3 is 13 amino acids long. V shed 5 bases, J shed 3 bases, and the junction held 1 base outside the gene matches. The CDR3 protein is CATSPSGKETQYF. In nucleotides, the CDR3 is TGTGCCACCAGCCCTAGCGGGAAAGAGACCCAGTACTTC.

The J gene is TRBJ2-3, the V gene TRBV7-9; a possible D gene is TRBD2 (5 bases). Germline V gene lookup returns CDR1 SEHNR and CDR2 FQNEAQ (reference sequence). The CDR3 has 12 amino acids. The germline V and J ends were trimmed by 7 bases and 1 base, with 6 bases remaining between them. The CDR3 sequence is CASMEGTDTQYF. Here the CDR3 DNA reads TGTGCCAGCATGGAGGGCACAGATACGCAGTATTTT.

The chain combines TRBV5-8 with TRBJ1-4; D not certain. Trimming removed 1 base at V and 0 bases at J, with 16 bases between. Germline V CDR1 and CDR2: SGHTS, YDEGEE. CDR3 length equals 18 residues. The CDR3 is CASSLLAGASSTNEKLFF. Written as DNA, the CDR3 is TGTGCCAGCAGCTTGTTGGCAGGAGCTAGTTCAACTAATGAAAAACTGTTTTTT.

The chain uses TRBV9 and TRBJ2-1; tentative D call: TRBD2 (7 bases). V was shortened by 4 bases and J by 10 bases, with 21 bases between the two germline ends. CDR3 length: 15 residues. Germline assignment: CDR1 SGDLS and CDR2 YYNGEE. CDR3 in DNA: TGTGCCAGCAGCCGGGTCGGGGGGCTGAATCCGGAGCAGTTCTTC. As protein: CASSRVGGLNPEQFF.

This chain connects TRBV7-9 to TRBJ2-7, with no clear D. Germline loops: CDR1 SEHNR, CDR2 FQNEAQ (reference sequence). The CDR3 runs 15 residues. V was cut by 1 base and J by 3 bases, with 13 bases left in between. The chain's CDR3 is CASSLEAAPHYEQYF. CDR3 in DNA: TGTGCCAGCAGCTTAGAAGCAGCGCCCCACTACGAGCAGTACTTC. The entire variable domain, with the rest obtained from reference TRBV7-9 and TRBJ2-7, is as follows: DTGVSQNPRHKITKRGQNVTFRCDPISEHNRLYWYRQTLGQGPEFLTYFQNEAQLEKSRLLSDRFSAERPKGSFSTLEIQRTEQGDSAMYLCASSLEAAPHYEQYFGPGTRLTVT.

This rearrangement joins TRBV28 to TRBJ1-3; 11 bases map to TRBD1. Germline V gene lookup returns CDR1 MDHEN and CDR2 SYDVKM. The CDR3 spans 15 residues. V shed 0 bases, J shed 6 bases, and the junction held 1 base outside the gene matches. The CDR3 DNA follows: TGTGCCAGCAGTTTATGGGACAGGGGGCCAAACACCATATATTTT. This encodes CASSLWDRGPNTIYF.

J is TRBJ2-5 and V is TRBV27; 8 bases line up with TRBD2. TRBJ2-7 explains the end of the DNA better; the J call may be wrong. This CDR3 spans 16 amino acids. Germline V gene data show CDR1 as MNHEY and CDR2 as SMNVEV (reference sequence). The CDR3 nucleotides are TGTGCCAGCAGTTTAATGGGCGGACTAGCAGCCTACGAGCAGTACTTC. Its translation is CASSLMGGLAAYEQYF.

The genes are TRBV13 and TRBJ1-1, with a weak D call TRBD1 (6 bases). CDR1 and CDR2 (germline): PRHDT, FYEKMQ (reference sequence). Between the trimmed V and J ends, which lost 7 bases and 1 base, there was a span of 13 bases. The CDR3 extends over 14 amino acids. The CDR3 DNA sequence: TGTGCCAGCACCGGGGGGGGCAAGAACACTGAAGCTTTCTTT. This sequence encodes CASTGGGKNTEAFF.

Points on this clone: Distinct nucleotide sequences in the sample also encode this CDR3. Written as DNA, the CDR3 is TGTGCCAGCAGCCTAGGACAGGGAGGGTCCTACGAGCAGTACTTC. Its protein product is CASSLGQGGSYEQYF. The chain links TRBV27 to TRBJ2-7; weak D call: TRBD1 (8 bases). V was cut by 6 bases and J by 1 base, with 16 bases left in between. The CDR3 covers 15 residues. The germline V gene encodes CDR1 MNHEY and CDR2 SMNVEV (reference sequence).

Worth noting for this clone: The same CDR3 arises from other DNA sequences in this sample as well. The rearrangement joins TRBV9 to TRBJ2-7; D is uncertain. Germline V gene lookup returns CDR1 SGDLS and CDR2 YYNGEE. The CDR3 contains 13 residues. V lost 5 bases and J lost 0, with 9 bases in between. The CDR3 is CASSPPSSYEQYF. DNA for the CDR3: TGTGCCAGCAGTCCTCCTAGCTCCTACGAGCAGTACTTC.

This clone was counted once. V and J are TRBV28 and TRBJ2-7; 7 nucleotides line up with TRBD1. The CDR3 loop spans 14 amino acids. With 6 bases clipped from V and 7 bases from J, the junction kept 12 bases outside the gene matches. Germline lookup yields CDR1 MDHEN and CDR2 SYDVKM. DNA for the CDR3: TGTGCCAGCAGCCCAATAATACAGGGGTGGGAGCAGTACTTC. It codes for CASSPIIQGWEQYF.

J is TRBJ2-7 and V is TRBV11-2; TRBD1 aligns across 8 bases. CDR1 and CDR2 (germline): SGHAT, FQNNGV. V shed 6 bases, J shed 1 base, and the junction held 8 bases outside the gene matches. The CDR3 contains 15 residues. In DNA, the CDR3 is TGTGCCAGCAGGGATGCAGGGACAGGATCCTACGAGCAGTACTTC. Protein product: CASRDAGTGSYEQYF.

This clone was observed a single time. The chain combines TRBV10-3 with TRBJ1-2; 8 bases align to TRBD1. CDR3 length: 15 amino acids. V was clipped by 5 bases and J by 3 bases; unmatched bases: 8. Germline V gene lookup returns CDR1 ENHRY and CDR2 SYGVKD. CDR3 coding DNA: TGTGCCATCAGTTTCGCAGGGGGCTTGGACTATGGCTACACCTTC. It specifies CAISFAGGLDYGYTF.

This chain connects TRBV10-1 to TRBJ2-3; D unresolved. The CDR3 extends over 13 amino acids. V dropped 0 bases and J dropped 7 bases, with 8 bases sitting between them. The germline gives CDR1 WNHNN, CDR2 SYGVQD (reference sequence). The CDR3 region has the DNA TGCGCCAGCAGTGAGTCGAAACGGAATACGCAGTATTTT. Its translation is CASSESKRNTQYF.

The chain recombines TRBV10-2 with TRBJ2-5; 13 bases are a match to TRBD2. CDR1 is WSHSY and CDR2 is SAAADI in the germline V gene. With 5 bases clipped from V and 5 bases from J, the junction kept 8 bases outside the gene matches. The CDR3 loop spans 16 amino acids. The CDR3 loop is CASSPGLAGEEETQYF. The CDR3, as DNA: TGCGCCAGCAGTCCTGGACTAGCGGGGGAGGAGGAGACCCAGTACTTC.

The chain has TRBV9 and TRBJ2-2; the match to TRBD2 covers 10 bases. The germline V gene has CDR1 SGDLS and CDR2 YYNGEE. The CDR3 covers 16 residues. The junction had 8 bases not matched to a gene; V was cut back by 4 bases and J by 5 bases. CDR3 loop: CASSSSGSGLTGELFF. Written as DNA, the CDR3 is TGTGCCAGCAGCTCTAGCGGGAGCGGTCTGACCGGGGAGCTGTTTTTT.

The chain links TRBV6-6 to TRBJ2-7; D is possibly TRBD2 (5 bases). Germline CDR1 and CDR2: MNHNY and SVGAGI (reference sequence). The CDR3 contains 15 residues. The V end lost 0 bases, the J end lost 3 bases, and 12 bases lay between the germline ends. Here the CDR3 reads CASSYSRAPDYEQYF. CDR3 in DNA: TGTGCCAGCAGTTACTCGCGGGCCCCGGACTACGAGCAGTACTTC.

V is TRBV15 and J is TRBJ2-1, with D perhaps assigned TRBD1 or TRBD2 (5 bases each). This CDR3 has 13 amino acids. Per the germline V gene, CDR1 is LNHNV and CDR2 is YYDKDF (reference sequence). V was pared by 0 bases and J by 8 bases, with 8 bases between. The chain's CDR3 is CATSREGPDEQFF. The CDR3 region has the DNA TGTGCCACCAGCAGAGAGGGACCCGATGAGCAGTTCTTC. Looking up the rest from reference TRBV15 and TRBJ2-1 gives the full variable domain: DAMVIQNPRYQVTQFGKPVTLSCSQTLNHNVMYWYQQKSSQAPKLLFHYYDKDFNNEADTPDNFQSRRPNTSFCFLDIRSPGLGDTAMYLCATSREGPDEQFFGPGTRLTVL.

CDR3 DNA sequence: TGTGCCAGCAGCGTCGGGTCCGCCTACGAGCAGTACTTC. This encodes CASSVGSAYEQYF. The chain recombines TRBV7-9 with TRBJ2-7; D not certain. The V gene's germline CDR1 is SEHNR and CDR2 FQNEAQ (reference sequence). The CDR3 sequence is 13 residues long. The V end lost 5 bases, the J end lost 2 bases, and 10 bases lay between the germline ends.

The V call is TRBV9, the J call TRBJ2-4; 7 nucleotides agree with TRBD1. This CDR3 has 13 residues. Germline CDR1 reads SGDLS; CDR2 reads YYNGEE. V lost 3 bases, J lost 5 bases, and 2 bases stayed unmatched. The CDR3 reads CASSGGQENIQYF. The CDR3 DNA reads as TGTGCCAGCAGCGGCGGACAGGAAAACATTCAGTACTTC.

About this clone: At the DNA level, this CDR3 is encoded by other sequences in the same sample as well. J is TRBJ1-2 and V is TRBV30; D may be TRBD1 (6 bases). V lost 2 bases and J lost 4, with 17 bases in between. CDR3 size: 15 residues. Germline lookup yields CDR1 GTSNPN and CDR2 SVGIG (reference sequence). CDR3: CAWSLGEGGAYGYTF. Written as DNA, the CDR3 is TGTGCCTGGAGTTTAGGGGAGGGGGGCGCCTATGGCTACACCTTC.

With regard to this clone: The sample holds other DNA sequences that translate to the same CDR3. V and J are TRBV9 and TRBJ2-7, with TRBD2 matching 9 bases. V lost 0 bases to trimming and J lost 2 bases; unmatched junction nucleotides: 0. The CDR3 has 14 residues. In germline, CDR1 is SGDLS, CDR2 YYNGEE. In nucleotides, the CDR3 is TGTGCCAGCAGCGTAGTAGCGGGGGCCTACGAGCAGTACTTC. Translated: CASSVVAGAYEQYF.

V usage is TRBV14 and J usage is TRBJ2-7; possibly TRBD1 for D (6 bases). Germline lookup yields CDR1 SGHDN and CDR2 FVKESK. Trimming pared 1 base from V and 3 bases from J, leaving 16 bases between. This CDR3 region has 16 residues. The CDR3 bases are TGTGCCAGCAGCCAAGTACAGGGTCTCGGCTTCTACGAGCAGTACTTC. Amino acid sequence: CASSQVQGLGFYEQYF.

The chain links TRBV27 to TRBJ1-1; unclear D gene. This CDR3 spans 13 amino acids. Per the germline V gene, CDR1 is MNHEY and CDR2 is SMNVEV (reference sequence). The V end lost 1 base, the J end lost 6 bases, and 9 bases lay between the germline ends. The CDR3 region has the DNA TGTGCCAGCAGTTTATACCCCCCTGCTGAAGCTTTCTTT. Its protein is CASSLYPPAEAFF.